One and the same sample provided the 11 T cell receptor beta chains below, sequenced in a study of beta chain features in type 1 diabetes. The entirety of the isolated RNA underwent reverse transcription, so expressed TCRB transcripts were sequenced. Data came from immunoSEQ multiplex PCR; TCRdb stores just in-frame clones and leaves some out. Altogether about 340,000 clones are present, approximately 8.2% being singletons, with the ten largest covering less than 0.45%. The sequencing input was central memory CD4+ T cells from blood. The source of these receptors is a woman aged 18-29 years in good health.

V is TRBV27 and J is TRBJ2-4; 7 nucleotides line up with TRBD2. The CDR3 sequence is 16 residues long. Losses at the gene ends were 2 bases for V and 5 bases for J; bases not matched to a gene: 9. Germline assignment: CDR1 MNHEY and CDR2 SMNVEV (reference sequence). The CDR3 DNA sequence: TGTGCCAGCAGTTTACCCCCAGGCAGCGGGGAAAACATTCAGTACTTC. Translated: CASSLPPGSGENIQYF.

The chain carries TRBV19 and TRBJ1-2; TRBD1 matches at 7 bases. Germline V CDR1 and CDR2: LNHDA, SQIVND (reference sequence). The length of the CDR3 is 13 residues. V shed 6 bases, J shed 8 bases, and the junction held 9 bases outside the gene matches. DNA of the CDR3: TGTGCCAGTAGCAATGACAGGGCTCGCGGCTACACCTTC. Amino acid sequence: CASSNDRARGYTF. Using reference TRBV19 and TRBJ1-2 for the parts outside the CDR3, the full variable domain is DGGITQSPKYLFRKEGQNVTLSCEQNLNHDAMYWYRQDPGQGLRLIYYSQIVNDFQKGDIAEGYSVSREKKESFPLTVTSAQKNPTAFYLCASSNDRARGYTFGSGTRLTVV.

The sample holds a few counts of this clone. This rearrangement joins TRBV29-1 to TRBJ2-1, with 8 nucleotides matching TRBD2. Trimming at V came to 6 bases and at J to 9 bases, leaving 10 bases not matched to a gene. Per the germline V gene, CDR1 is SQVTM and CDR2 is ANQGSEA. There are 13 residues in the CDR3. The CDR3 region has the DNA TGCAGCGTCGCCGCGGTCCTAGCGGGTGAGCAGTTCTTC. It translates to CSVAAVLAGEQFF.

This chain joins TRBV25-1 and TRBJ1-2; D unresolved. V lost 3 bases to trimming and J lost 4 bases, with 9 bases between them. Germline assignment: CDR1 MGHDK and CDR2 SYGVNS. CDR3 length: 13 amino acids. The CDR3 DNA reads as TGTGCCAGCAGTGACGGAAGCCCCTATGGCTACACCTTC. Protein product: CASSDGSPYGYTF.

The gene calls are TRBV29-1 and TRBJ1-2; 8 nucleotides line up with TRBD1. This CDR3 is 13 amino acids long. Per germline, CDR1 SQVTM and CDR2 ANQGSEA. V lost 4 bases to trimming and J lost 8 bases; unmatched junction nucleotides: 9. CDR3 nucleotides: TGCAGCGTTGCAATACAGGGGGTAGGAGGCTACACCTTC. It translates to CSVAIQGVGGYTF.

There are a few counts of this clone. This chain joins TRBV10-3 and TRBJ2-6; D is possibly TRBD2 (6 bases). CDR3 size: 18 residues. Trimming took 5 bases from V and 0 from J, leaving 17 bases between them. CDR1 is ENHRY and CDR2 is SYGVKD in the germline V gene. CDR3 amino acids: CAISPQLAPASGANVLTF. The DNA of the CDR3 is TGTGCCATCAGTCCACAACTAGCTCCAGCCTCTGGGGCCAACGTCCTGACTTTC.

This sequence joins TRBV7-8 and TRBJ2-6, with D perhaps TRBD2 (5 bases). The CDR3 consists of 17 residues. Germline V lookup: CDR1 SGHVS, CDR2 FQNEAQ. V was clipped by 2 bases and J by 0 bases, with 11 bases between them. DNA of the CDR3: TGTGCCAGCAGCTTATATTTCGGGGTCTCTGGGGCCAACGTCCTGACTTTC. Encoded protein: CASSLYFGVSGANVLTF.

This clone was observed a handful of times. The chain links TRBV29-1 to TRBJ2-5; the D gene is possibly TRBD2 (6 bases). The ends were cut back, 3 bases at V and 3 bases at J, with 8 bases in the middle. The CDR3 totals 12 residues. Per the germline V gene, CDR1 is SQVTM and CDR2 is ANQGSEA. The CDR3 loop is CSVDPSEETQYF. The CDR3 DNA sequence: TGCAGCGTTGATCCTAGCGAAGAGACCCAGTACTTC. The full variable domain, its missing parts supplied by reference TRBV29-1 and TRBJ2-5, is SAVISQKPSRDICQRGTSLTIQCQVDSQVTMMFWYRQQPGQSLTLIATANQGSEATYESGFVIDKFPISRPNLTFSTLTVSNMSPEDSSIYLCSVDPSEETQYFGPGTRLLVL.

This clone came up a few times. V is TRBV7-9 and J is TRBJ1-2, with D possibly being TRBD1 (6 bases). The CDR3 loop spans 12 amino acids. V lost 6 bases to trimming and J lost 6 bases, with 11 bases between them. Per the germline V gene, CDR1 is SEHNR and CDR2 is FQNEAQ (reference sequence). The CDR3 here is CASSRGEDGYTF. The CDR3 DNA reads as TGTGCCAGCAGTAGGGGGGAGGATGGCTACACCTTC.

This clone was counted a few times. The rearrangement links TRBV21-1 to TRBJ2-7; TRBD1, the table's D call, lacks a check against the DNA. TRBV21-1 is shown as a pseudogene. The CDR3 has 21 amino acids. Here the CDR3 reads CASSKGTALPTRNSSSYEQYF. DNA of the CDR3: TGTGCCAGCAGCAAAGGAACCGCCCTCCCCACCCGCAACAGTAGCTCCTACGAGCAGTACTTC.

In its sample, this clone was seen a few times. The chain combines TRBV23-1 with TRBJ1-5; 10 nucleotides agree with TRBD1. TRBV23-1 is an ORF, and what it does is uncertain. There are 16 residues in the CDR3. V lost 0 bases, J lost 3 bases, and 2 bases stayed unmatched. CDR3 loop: CASSQSGQGDNQPQHF. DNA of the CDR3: TGCGCCAGCAGTCAATCAGGACAGGGGGACAATCAGCCCCAGCATTTT.